These 32 T cell receptor beta chains came from one sample sequenced in a study of somatic mutations in cytotoxic T cells in rheumatoid arthritis. Measured with immunoSEQ multiplex PCR; TCRdb has only the in-frame clones, and not every one. The sample contains about 16,000 clones, 60% to 80% of which appear only once. The specimen was CD8+ T cells sorted from blood. The receptor source for this set is an adult with rheumatoid arthritis.

The rearrangement uses TRBV19 and TRBJ2-7, with 8 positions matching TRBD2. This CDR3 is 15 amino acids long. Germline trimming cut 5 bases from V and 4 bases from J; bases unmatched to any gene: 10. Per germline, CDR1 LNHDA and CDR2 SQIVND (reference sequence). The CDR3: CASSPGRSGSYEQYF. The CDR3 DNA reads TGTGCCAGTAGTCCTGGTCGGAGCGGGAGTTACGAGCAGTACTTC.

The V gene is TRBV19, the J gene TRBJ2-1; the match to TRBD2 covers 8 bases. V lost 10 bases and J lost 0; bases outside the gene matches: 2. This CDR3 has 13 residues. Germline CDR1 is LNHDA and CDR2 is SQIVND (reference sequence). DNA for the CDR3: TGTGCCACCACTAGCGGCTCCTACAATGAGCAGTTCTTC. It is translated as CATTSGSYNEQFF.

The chain recombines TRBV10-2 with TRBJ2-7; D gene uncertain. Germline V CDR1 and CDR2: WSHSY, SAAADI. The CDR3 contains 16 residues. V lost 0 bases, J lost 6 bases, and 18 bases lay in between. In nucleotides, the CDR3 is TGCGCCAGCAGTGAGTCCTCCCCGTCTGAGCCCGGCGAGCAGTACTTC. Protein: CASSESSPSEPGEQYF.

The chain has TRBV14 and TRBJ2-3; D may match TRBD1 or TRBD2 (6 bases each). Germline V gives CDR1 SGHDN, CDR2 FVKESK. CDR3 size: 15 residues. V dropped 1 base and J dropped 3 bases, with 11 bases sitting between them. The CDR3 coding sequence is TGTGCCAGCAGCCAAGTAGAAGGGGGGACAGATACGCAGTATTTT. Translated, it gives CASSQVEGGTDTQYF.

The chain couples TRBV28 to TRBJ2-1; the match to TRBD2 covers 12 bases. Germline V lookup: CDR1 MDHEN, CDR2 SYDVKM. CDR3 length: 15 amino acids. With 6 bases clipped from V and 7 bases from J, the junction kept 7 bases outside the gene matches. CDR3 nucleotides: TGTGCCAGCAGAAAGACTAGCGGGAGAGGAAATGAGCAGTTCTTC. Its protein is CASRKTSGRGNEQFF.

The chain carries TRBV29-1 and TRBJ2-1, with 8 bases identical to TRBD2. With V trimmed by 3 bases and J by 5 bases, 9 bases remained unmatched. This CDR3 has 15 amino acids. Germline assignment: CDR1 SQVTM and CDR2 ANQGSEA. The CDR3 region is CSVEASGWLNNEQFF. The CDR3 DNA is TGCAGCGTTGAGGCTAGCGGGTGGTTGAACAATGAGCAGTTCTTC.

The chain has TRBV7-2 and TRBJ2-7; D possibly corresponds to TRBD2 (6 bases). Germline assignment: CDR1 SGHTA and CDR2 FQGNSA. V was shortened by 3 bases and J by 2 bases, with 11 bases between the two germline ends. This CDR3 is 14 amino acids long. The CDR3 loop is CASSFPRDAYEQYF. DNA of the CDR3: TGTGCCAGCAGCTTCCCGCGGGACGCCTACGAGCAGTACTTC.

The chain joins TRBV11-3 to TRBJ2-5; possibly TRBD2 for D (6 bases). Germline lookup yields CDR1 SGHNT and CDR2 YENEEA. Trimming took 5 bases from V and 7 from J, leaving 20 bases between them. The CDR3 is 15 residues long. The DNA of the CDR3 is TGTGCCAGCAGCCCCCGGAGGGCAGCCGCCGGGACCCAGTACTTC. Protein product: CASSPRRAAAGTQYF.

This clone was seen just once. The chain links TRBV11-2 to TRBJ2-7; 12 bases are a match to TRBD2. From germline, CDR1 is SGHAT and CDR2 FQNNGV. V shed 11 bases and J 5 bases; nucleotides not matched to a gene: 4. CDR3 size: 12 residues. CDR3 in amino acids: CAGGLAGNEQYF. As DNA, the CDR3 is TGTGCCGGCGGACTAGCGGGAAACGAGCAGTACTTC. Looking up the rest from reference TRBV11-2 and TRBJ2-7 gives the full variable domain: EAGVAQSPRYKIIEKRQSVAFWCNPISGHATLYWYQQILGQGPKLLIQFQNNGVVDDSQLPKDRFSAERLKGVDSTLKIQPAKLEDSAVYLCAGGLAGNEQYFGPGTRLTVT.

This chain links TRBV4-3 with TRBJ2-2; 7 bases align to TRBD1. This CDR3 region has 14 residues. Germline V lookup: CDR1 LGHNA, CDR2 YSLEER. The V and J ends lost 0 bases and 7 bases, in that order; junction bases with no gene match: 2. For the CDR3, the DNA is TGCGCCAGCAGCCAAGATAGGGGGCGCGGGGAGCTGTTTTTT. This gives the protein CASSQDRGRGELFF.

The rearrangement joins TRBV7-9 to TRBJ2-3; D might be TRBD1 (5 bases). The CDR3 length is 14 residues. Trimming left V 3 bases short and J 5 bases short, with 12 bases between. Germline CDR1 reads SEHNR; CDR2 reads FQNEAQ (reference sequence). CDR3 amino acids: CASSFSGFGDTQYF. The CDR3 DNA sequence: TGTGCCAGCAGCTTTTCAGGGTTCGGAGATACGCAGTATTTT.

The chain is built from TRBV4-1 and TRBJ2-5, with D possibly called TRBD1 or TRBD2 (5 bases each). The CDR3 has 15 residues. Trimming removed 4 bases at V and 3 bases at J, with 15 bases between. CDR1 and CDR2 (germline): MGHRA, YSYEKL. As DNA, the CDR3 is TGCGCCAGCAGCCTCAAAGGTTGGGGGAAAGAGACCCAGTACTTC. This encodes CASSLKGWGKETQYF.

The V and J genes are TRBV6-5 and TRBJ2-1, with 13 bases that match TRBD2. V lost 2 bases, J lost 8 bases, and 3 bases stayed unmatched. The germline V gene has CDR1 MNHEY and CDR2 SVGAGI. The CDR3 length is 15 residues. The CDR3 loop reads CASSYPGLAGDEQFF. The CDR3 region has the DNA TGTGCCAGCAGTTACCCCGGACTAGCGGGAGATGAGCAGTTCTTC.

The chain has TRBV7-2 and TRBJ2-3, with D possibly being TRBD1 (6 bases). Per the germline V gene, CDR1 is SGHTA and CDR2 is FQGNSA. The CDR3 totals 15 residues. The V end lost 0 bases, the J end lost 4 bases, and 11 bases lay between the germline ends. CDR3 sequence: CASSLALRTADTQYF. The CDR3, as DNA: TGTGCCAGCAGCTTAGCCCTTCGGACAGCAGATACGCAGTATTTT.

The rearrangement joins TRBV28 to TRBJ2-7; the D call may be TRBD1 or TRBD2 (5 bases each). Germline CDR1 and CDR2: MDHEN and SYDVKM. V was clipped by 5 bases and J by 6 bases, with 20 bases between them. This CDR3 is 15 amino acids long. The CDR3 loop is CASSSQGSAAGEQYF. For the CDR3, the DNA is TGTGCCAGCAGTAGCCAGGGCTCAGCGGCGGGCGAGCAGTACTTC.

This clone was observed a few times. The V gene is TRBV7-3, the J gene TRBJ2-2; weak D call: TRBD1 (6 bases). Trimming took off 3 bases at V and 8 bases at J, with 19 bases between the two ends. This CDR3 has 16 amino acids. Per the germline V gene, CDR1 is SGHTA and CDR2 is FQGTGA. The CDR3 DNA is TGTGCCAGCAGCTTCCCCGGACAGACTAAGCCAGGGGAGCTGTTTTTT. Translation gives CASSFPGQTKPGELFF.

This clone has a handful of counts. The chain employs TRBV30 and TRBJ2-7, with a possible D match to TRBD1 (5 bases). The V end was cut by 1 base, the J end by 6 bases, with 16 bases between. CDR3 size: 14 residues. The V gene's germline CDR1 is GTSNPN and CDR2 SVGIG (reference sequence). DNA of the CDR3: TGTGCCTGGAGTGGCCCTAGACAGCAAGGCGAGCAGTACTTC. Translating gives CAWSGPRQQGEQYF.

The CDR3: CASIAGCSYNEQFF. The CDR3 DNA is TGTGCCTCCATAGCGGGCTGCTCCTACAATGAGCAGTTCTTC. V usage is TRBV28 and J usage is TRBJ2-1; 7 bases fit TRBD2. V was pared by 11 bases and J by 0 bases, with 7 bases of the junction left unmatched. The CDR3 totals 14 residues. CDR1 is MDHEN, CDR2 SYDVKM, per germline.

The rearrangement uses TRBV28 and TRBJ2-1; no clear D. Trimming cost V 6 bases and J 0 bases, with 12 bases left between them. Germline-derived CDR1 and CDR2 are MDHEN and SYDVKM. This CDR3 region has 15 residues. The CDR3 is CASRWAAGSYNEQFF. CDR3 DNA sequence: TGTGCCAGCAGATGGGCGGCCGGCTCCTACAATGAGCAGTTCTTC.

In its sample, this clone was seen a few times. The chain uses TRBV28 and TRBJ2-3; D is unclear. V was clipped by 3 bases and J by 3 bases, with 10 bases between them. The germline gives CDR1 MDHEN, CDR2 SYDVKM. The CDR3 contains 14 residues. This chain's CDR3 is CASSFVAGTDTQYF. Here the CDR3 DNA reads TGTGCCAGCAGTTTTGTGGCTGGGACAGATACGCAGTATTTT. The entire variable domain, with the rest obtained from reference TRBV28 and TRBJ2-3, is as follows: DVKVTQSSRYLVKRTGEKVFLECVQDMDHENMFWYRQDPGLGLRLIYFSYDVKMKEKGDIPEGYSVSREKKERFSLILESASTNQTSMYLCASSFVAGTDTQYFGPGTRLTVL.

Here the CDR3 reads CASSLVASGTDTQYF. The CDR3 nucleotides are TGTGCCAGCAGCTTAGTGGCTAGCGGGACAGATACGCAGTATTTT. The chain has TRBV7-2 and TRBJ2-3, with 8 bases aligning to TRBD2. CDR1 and CDR2 (germline): SGHTA, FQGNSA. The CDR3 runs 15 residues. V trimming: 1 base; J trimming: 3 bases; junction bases outside the gene matches: 3.

The gene calls are TRBV10-3 and TRBJ2-7; no reliable D call. The CDR3 sequence is 13 residues long. Germline V gives CDR1 ENHRY, CDR2 SYGVKD. The germline V and J ends were trimmed by 6 bases and 3 bases, with 12 bases remaining between them. The CDR3 DNA follows: TGTGCCATCAGCACCCTAGATAGCTACGAGCAGTACTTC. It encodes CAISTLDSYEQYF.

The table lists this clone with a count of one. The chain employs TRBV4-1 and TRBJ1-5; weak D call: TRBD1 (5 bases). V dropped 1 base and J dropped 5 bases, with 9 bases sitting between them. The germline V gene encodes CDR1 MGHRA and CDR2 YSYEKL. This CDR3 spans 14 amino acids. For the CDR3, the DNA is TGCGCCAGCAGCCAAGGGGGCGAACATCAGCCCCAGCATTTT. It encodes CASSQGGEHQPQHF.

The chain recombines TRBV9 with TRBJ1-3; the D is unclear. The CDR3 extends over 16 amino acids. The V gene lost 4 bases and the J gene lost 1 base, with 15 bases spanning the gap. From germline, CDR1 is SGDLS and CDR2 YYNGEE. The CDR3 here is CASSPDSRTSGNTIYF. For the CDR3, the DNA is TGTGCCAGCAGCCCCGATTCACGTACTTCTGGAAACACCATATATTTT.

The CDR3 bases are TGTGCCAGCAGCTCCCCCTTCCAGGGGGCTAACTATGGCTACACCTTC. It translates to CASSSPFQGANYGYTF. The chain uses TRBV11-2 and TRBJ1-2; 7 nucleotides align to TRBD1. The CDR3 consists of 16 residues. V was clipped by 4 bases and J by 0 bases; unmatched bases: 8. CDR1 SGHAT and CDR2 FQNNGV come from the germline V gene.

This clone is labeled as medium-sized (0.01 to 0.1%). The chain is built from TRBV27 and TRBJ1-1, with a tentative D call TRBD1 (6 bases). Germline loops: CDR1 MNHEY, CDR2 SMNVEV (reference sequence). Trimming took off 6 bases at V and 4 bases at J, with 12 bases between the two ends. This CDR3 spans 13 amino acids. The CDR3 DNA reads as TGTGCCAGCAGCCAGACAGGTAGCACTGAAGCTTTCTTT. This sequence encodes CASSQTGSTEAFF.

This chain links TRBV6-4 with TRBJ2-3; 11 nucleotides align to TRBD2. This CDR3 is 18 amino acids long. Germline loops: CDR1 MRHNA, CDR2 SNTAGT. V lost 7 bases to trimming and J lost 1 base; unmatched junction nucleotides: 13. CDR3: CASTLRVAGGRGTDTQYF. The DNA for the CDR3 is TGTGCCAGCACCTTAAGGGTAGCGGGAGGGCGGGGCACAGATACGCAGTATTTT.

V and J are TRBV7-9 and TRBJ2-3; TRBD2 agrees at 9 bases. This CDR3 has 17 residues. V lost 5 bases and J lost 2; bases outside the gene matches: 11. The germline CDR1 and CDR2 sequences are SEHNR and FQNEAQ (reference sequence). In nucleotides, the CDR3 is TGTGCCAGCAGCCACCCCCTGCGGGGGGGATTCACAGATACGCAGTATTTT. Translated, it gives CASSHPLRGGFTDTQYF.

The gene calls are TRBV9 and TRBJ1-4; no clear D gene. The germline V gene has CDR1 SGDLS and CDR2 YYNGEE. Trimming left V 0 bases short and J 14 bases short, with 14 bases between. The CDR3 is made up of 13 amino acids. The CDR3 is CASSVDPDRSLFF. The CDR3 bases are TGTGCCAGCAGCGTAGATCCGGATCGCTCGCTGTTTTTT.

This chain joins TRBV11-2 and TRBJ2-1; D is unclear. The CDR3 totals 14 residues. Germline V gene lookup returns CDR1 SGHAT and CDR2 FQNNGV. The V and J ends lost 1 base and 3 bases respectively, with 7 bases between them. The CDR3, as DNA: TGTGCCAGCAGCTTAGTTCCCGACTACAATGAGCAGTTCTTC. Its translation is CASSLVPDYNEQFF.

The chain combines TRBV5-6 with TRBJ2-5; 8 nucleotides agree with TRBD1. V trimming: 3 bases; J trimming: 3 bases; junction bases outside the gene matches: 7. This CDR3 has 15 amino acids. Germline values: CDR1 SGHDT, CDR2 YYEEEE. The CDR3 spells CASSWRTGFKETQYF. DNA for the CDR3: TGTGCCAGCAGCTGGAGGACAGGGTTTAAAGAGACCCAGTACTTC.

This rearrangement joins TRBV6-1 to TRBJ2-7; D remains ambiguous. The CDR3 covers 15 residues. Germline CDR1 MNHNS, CDR2 SASEGT. Trimming removed 1 base from V and 3 bases from J, with 13 bases in between. CDR3: CASSEEEGSSYEQYF. CDR3 nucleotides: TGTGCCAGCAGTGAAGAGGAAGGGTCCAGCTACGAGCAGTACTTC.